The 11 T cell receptor beta chains below come from one sample, sequenced in a study of blood T cell repertoires in COVID-19. Using immunoSEQ multiplex PCR, the repertoire was profiled, and TCRdb retains in-frame clones only, with some absent. The sample has some 98,000 clones, 80% seen once. The sequencing input was peripheral blood. The receptors originated from a human donor in a cohort sampled during active COVID-19.

CDR3 sequence (DNA): TGTGCCAGCAGAACTACAGGGTCCTTAGCTTTCTTT. Translating it yields CASRTTGSLAFF. The V gene is TRBV28, the J gene TRBJ1-1; TRBD1 might be the D (6 bases). V lost 6 bases to trimming and J lost 10 bases, with 15 bases between them. The CDR3 loop spans 12 amino acids. Germline CDR1 reads MDHEN; CDR2 reads SYDVKM.

The gene calls are TRBV6-5 and TRBJ1-1, with 8 bases lining up with TRBD1. V was pared by 6 bases and J by 11 bases, with 5 bases of the junction left unmatched. Per the germline V gene, CDR1 is MNHEY and CDR2 is SVGAGI. This CDR3 contains 11 residues. CDR3 region: CASRHRTGAFF. CDR3 in DNA: TGTGCCAGCAGACACCGGACAGGGGCTTTCTTT.

This rearrangement joins TRBV20-1 to TRBJ1-1; D not certain. The germline V gene has CDR1 DFQATT and CDR2 SNEGSKA (reference sequence). The V end lost 6 bases, the J end lost 4 bases, and 12 bases lay between the germline ends. CDR3 length: 12 residues. The CDR3 DNA reads TGCAGTGCCAGTACAGTACGCACTGAAGCTTTCTTT. Translating gives CSASTVRTEAFF.

V gene TRBV5-4 combines with J gene TRBJ2-3; TRBD2 matches at 10 bases. CDR1 is SGHNT and CDR2 is YYREEE in the germline V gene (reference sequence). The CDR3 has 16 residues. J was trimmed by 0 bases and V by 2 bases; bases with no gene match: 3. CDR3 nucleotide sequence: TGTGCCAGCAGCTTTCGACTAGCGGGCAGCACAGATACGCAGTATTTT. This encodes CASSFRLAGSTDTQYF.

The rearrangement links TRBV10-3 to TRBJ1-6; TRBD1 aligns across 8 bases. The CDR3 spans 13 residues. Unmatched junction bases numbered 4, after V lost 10 bases and J lost 5 bases. Germline-derived CDR1 and CDR2 are ENHRY and SYGVKD. CDR3 DNA: TGTGCCACCCGGACAGGGCATAATTCACCCCTCCACTTT. As protein: CATRTGHNSPLHF.

The chain recombines TRBV2 with TRBJ1-2; perhaps TRBD1 as D (5 bases). Looked up from germline, CDR1 is SNHLY and CDR2 is FYNNEI. The CDR3 length is 14 residues. Trimming stripped 6 bases from V and 0 bases from J, with 11 bases between. CDR3 residues: CASRAGMTNYGYTF. DNA of the CDR3: TGTGCCAGCAGGGCAGGGATGACTAACTATGGCTACACCTTC.

The chain recombines TRBV2 with TRBJ1-4; 9 bases fit TRBD1. From germline, CDR1 is SNHLY and CDR2 FYNNEI. The CDR3 loop spans 13 amino acids. The junction had 4 bases not matched to a gene; V was cut back by 7 bases and J by 7 bases. The CDR3 bases are TGTGCCAGCATCCAGGACAGGGGTGAAAAACTGTTTTTT. Protein product: CASIQDRGEKLFF.

The chain couples TRBV18 to TRBJ1-1; D gene unclear. The CDR3 covers 13 residues. V was shortened by 6 bases and J by 2 bases, with 10 bases between the two germline ends. CDR1 KGHSH and CDR2 LQKENI come from the germline V gene. This CDR3 is CASSQDRNTEAFF. CDR3 coding DNA: TGTGCCAGCTCTCAGGATAGAAACACTGAAGCTTTCTTT.

The chain combines TRBV3-1 (or the pseudogene TRBV3-2) with TRBJ1-2; D is unclear. V was clipped by 0 bases and J by 8 bases, with 16 bases between them. CDR1 LGHDT and CDR2 YNNKEL come from the germline V gene (reference sequence). The CDR3 is 15 residues long. In DNA form, the CDR3 reads TGTGCCAGCAGCCAAGAGGTGACGAGAGGGCGCGGCTACACCTTC. Translated: CASSQEVTRGRGYTF.

The chain employs TRBV30 and TRBJ1-4; TRBD1 matches 7 bases. V was pared by 3 bases and J by 0 bases, with 7 bases of the junction left unmatched. The length of the CDR3 is 16 residues. Germline V gives CDR1 GTSNPN, CDR2 SVGIG (reference sequence). The DNA of the CDR3 is TGTGCCTGGAGACAGGGGAAAGGGGCAACTAATGAAAAACTGTTTTTT. Translating it yields CAWRQGKGATNEKLFF.

This clone was found a few times. CDR3 nucleotide sequence: TGTGCCAGCAGGGTAGCGGGTCAAGAGACCCAGTACTTC. Translating it yields CASRVAGQETQYF. The chain is built from TRBV6-5 and TRBJ2-5; TRBD2 matches at 7 bases. Germline V gene sequence: CDR1 MNHEY, CDR2 SVGAGI. This CDR3 is built from 13 residues. Germline trimming cut 6 bases from V and 2 bases from J; bases unmatched to any gene: 3.